These 27 T cell receptor beta chains were all obtained from the same sample, sequenced in a study of cytomegalovirus exposure and HLA in healthy donors (dated by TCRdb to the late 2010s). The library was generated by the immunoSEQ multiplex PCR assay. A mixture of 60 forward primers for TCR Vbeta segments and 13 reverse primers for TCR Jbeta segments was used in the multiplex PCR. The table comes from immuneACCESS by way of TCRdb, which keeps in-frame sequences with V and J called. Part of the clones is missing from these tables; in studies checked, under half for an unresolved V gene and the rest for unknown reasons. This sample comprises 100,000 to 150,000 clones, roughly 78% of them detected only once. In total, the top ten clones hold about 9.2% of the sample. The sequencing sample was made of PBMCs. The source of these receptors is a man aged 25-45 years in good health and CMV-seropositive.

V and J are TRBV2 and TRBJ2-2; 8 bases are shared with TRBD1. Trimming cost V 0 bases and J 0 bases; bases outside gene matches: 6. CDR1 and CDR2 from the germline V gene are SNHLY and FYNNEI. The CDR3 is 18 residues long. The CDR3 DNA follows: TGTGCCAGCAGTGAAGCCCCCCGGACAGGGACGAACACCGGGGAGCTGTTTTTT. Protein product: CASSEAPRTGTNTGELFF.

V usage is TRBV6-5 and J usage is TRBJ1-2; D is ambiguous. Germline loops: CDR1 MNHEY, CDR2 SVGAGI. V was clipped by 0 bases and J by 8 bases, with 10 bases between them. The CDR3 sequence is 13 residues long. The CDR3 is CASSYSGMRGYTF. DNA for the CDR3: TGTGCCAGCAGTTACTCCGGGATGAGAGGCTACACCTTC.

This rearrangement joins TRBV28 to TRBJ1-4; perhaps TRBD1 as D (6 bases). Trimming removed 4 bases at V and 0 bases at J, with 6 bases between. The CDR3 has 14 amino acids. Germline assignment: CDR1 MDHEN and CDR2 SYDVKM. The CDR3 spells CASSSGATNEKLFF. In nucleotides, the CDR3 is TGTGCCAGCAGTTCAGGGGCAACTAATGAAAAACTGTTTTTT.

The gene calls are TRBV7-6 and TRBJ1-3; possible D gene TRBD1, 5 bases. V lost 3 bases to trimming and J lost 1 base, with 16 bases between them. Germline lookup yields CDR1 SGHVS and CDR2 FNYEAQ. The CDR3 extends over 17 amino acids. CDR3: CASSLGGRGDSGNTIYF. DNA for the CDR3: TGTGCCAGCAGCTTGGGGGGACGGGGAGATTCTGGAAACACCATATATTTT.

J is TRBJ2-7 and V is TRBV6-1; D not resolved. Germline V gene lookup returns CDR1 MNHNS and CDR2 SASEGT. The CDR3 is 12 residues long. V lost 3 bases and J lost 4, with 7 bases in between. CDR3 sequence reads: CASSEYGYEQYF. In nucleotides, the CDR3 is TGTGCCAGCAGTGAGTACGGGTACGAGCAGTACTTC.

The V and J genes are TRBV18 and TRBJ1-1; TRBD1 matches 9 bases. Germline V gene sequence: CDR1 KGHSH, CDR2 LQKENI. The CDR3 has 16 amino acids. V lost 4 bases to trimming and J lost 0 bases; unmatched junction nucleotides: 6. CDR3 region: CASSRGTGPLNTEAFF. The DNA for the CDR3 is TGTGCCAGCTCACGAGGGACAGGGCCCTTGAACACTGAAGCTTTCTTT.

The V gene is TRBV27, the J gene TRBJ1-6; a weak D match, TRBD1 (5 bases). This CDR3 contains 15 residues. From germline, CDR1 is MNHEY and CDR2 SMNVEV (reference sequence). V was trimmed by 6 bases and J by 8 bases, leaving 17 bases between them. CDR3 DNA: TGTGCCAGCAGCCCGGCGGGACTGACTTATTCACCCCTCCACTTT. It is translated as CASSPAGLTYSPLHF.

The J gene is TRBJ2-6, the V gene TRBV18; no clear D. Trimming shortened V by 3 bases and J by 0 bases, and 9 bases separated the two germline ends. From germline, CDR1 is KGHSH and CDR2 LQKENI. The CDR3 totals 16 residues. This CDR3 reads CASSPAWSSGANVLTF. The CDR3 DNA reads TGTGCCAGCTCACCGGCTTGGAGCTCTGGGGCCAACGTCCTGACTTTC.

Details on this clone: The same CDR3 also results from other DNA sequences found in this sample. V usage is TRBV5-1 and J usage is TRBJ2-3; weak D call: TRBD2 (6 bases). The germline gives CDR1 SGHRS, CDR2 YFSETQ. The CDR3 extends over 14 amino acids. V was shortened by 0 bases and J by 1 base, with 6 bases between the two germline ends. CDR3 nucleotide sequence: TGCGCCAGCAGCTTGGCGGGGGGCACAGATACGCAGTATTTT. Encoded protein: CASSLAGGTDTQYF.

The chain has TRBV19 and TRBJ1-1; a weak D match, TRBD1 (6 bases). Trimming left V 6 bases short and J 1 base short, with 12 bases between. The CDR3 consists of 14 residues. Germline CDR1 and CDR2: LNHDA and SQIVND (reference sequence). The CDR3 loop is CASREQGGNTEAFF. CDR3 DNA: TGTGCCAGTAGGGAACAGGGCGGGAACACTGAAGCTTTCTTT.

This clone appeared a single time. The chain employs TRBV5-1 and TRBJ1-6, with 7 bases lining up with TRBD1. Trimming at V came to 3 bases and at J to 4 bases, leaving 7 bases not matched to a gene. CDR1 and CDR2 (germline): SGHRS, YFSETQ. CDR3 length: 16 amino acids. CDR3 region: CASSSSQGSYNSPLHF. The CDR3 nucleotides read TGCGCCAGCAGCTCGTCACAGGGGTCGTATAATTCACCCCTCCACTTT.

V usage is TRBV30 and J usage is TRBJ1-5; 10 nucleotides agree with TRBD1. Germline V gives CDR1 GTSNPN, CDR2 SVGIG (reference sequence). CDR3 size: 13 residues. The J segment lost 7 bases and the V segment lost 8 bases, leaving 8 bases of the junction unmatched. The CDR3 bases are TGTGCCGCGGACAGGGGGTGGTTGCAGCCCCAGCATTTT. This sequence encodes CAADRGWLQPQHF.

The gene calls are TRBV5-4 and TRBJ1-2, with TRBD1 identical over 8 bases. The CDR3 runs 13 residues. J gave up 4 bases and V 4 bases, and 3 bases lay outside the gene matches. Germline loops: CDR1 SGHNT, CDR2 YYREEE (reference sequence). CDR3 protein: CASSRTGRYGYTF. The CDR3 DNA follows: TGTGCCAGCAGCCGGACAGGGCGCTATGGCTACACCTTC.

The rearrangement uses TRBV27 and TRBJ2-3; tentatively, D is TRBD2 (7 bases). CDR1 and CDR2 (germline): MNHEY, SMNVEV (reference sequence). CDR3 length equals 16 residues. V was cut by 4 bases and J by 0 bases, with 14 bases left in between. The chain's CDR3 is CASSSFRGGSTDTQYF. The CDR3 nucleotides are TGTGCCAGCAGTTCATTCAGGGGAGGGAGCACAGATACGCAGTATTTT.

The chain recombines TRBV6-1 with TRBJ2-5; 8 bases agree with TRBD2. The DNA end is a closer match to TRBJ2-7, so the J assignment may be wrong. The CDR3 contains 15 residues. Germline values: CDR1 MNHNS, CDR2 SASEGT. The CDR3 loop reads CASSEIAGGSYEQYF. CDR3 coding DNA: TGTGCCAGCAGTGAAATCGCGGGGGGATCCTACGAGCAGTACTTC.

This rearrangement joins TRBV2 to TRBJ2-5; TRBD1 agrees at 8 bases. V was clipped by 5 bases and J by 5 bases; unmatched bases: 13. The germline gives CDR1 SNHLY, CDR2 FYNNEI. The length of the CDR3 is 16 residues. Here the CDR3 reads CASSLDRVGVGETQYF. Here the CDR3 DNA reads TGTGCCAGCAGTTTGGACAGGGTTGGGGTTGGGGAGACCCAGTACTTC.

The genes are TRBV19 and TRBJ1-5; no clear D gene. The CDR3 runs to 14 residues. CDR1 and CDR2 (germline): LNHDA, SQIVND (reference sequence). V lost 6 bases and J 3 bases, leaving 12 bases between the germline ends. CDR3 in amino acids: CASSQRGYNQPQHF. The CDR3 DNA follows: TGTGCCAGTAGCCAGCGAGGCTACAATCAGCCCCAGCATTTT.

The count of this clone is one. The CDR3 spells CASSPFGTGRYQPQHF. The CDR3 region has the DNA TGTGCCAGCTCACCCTTCGGGACAGGGCGATATCAGCCCCAGCATTTT. V and J are TRBV18 and TRBJ1-5; TRBD1 agrees at 9 bases. From germline, CDR1 is KGHSH and CDR2 LQKENI. J gave up 5 bases and V 3 bases, and 8 bases lay outside the gene matches. This CDR3 spans 16 amino acids.

This chain connects TRBV27 to TRBJ2-5, with 9 bases fitting TRBD1. The CDR3 length is 15 residues. Per the germline V gene, CDR1 is MNHEY and CDR2 is SMNVEV (reference sequence). V dropped 4 bases and J dropped 3; count of bases not matched to a gene: 6. The CDR3 sequence: CASSSRQGVKETQYF. CDR3 coding DNA: TGTGCCAGCAGTTCAAGACAGGGGGTAAAAGAGACCCAGTACTTC.

The DNA for the CDR3 is TGTGCCAGCAGCACCCCGGGGTGGCGCGGGACCGACACCGGGGAGCTGTTTTTT. Its protein product is CASSTPGWRGTDTGELFF. The chain uses TRBV7-9 and TRBJ2-2; tentative D call: TRBD2 (6 bases). Germline V gives CDR1 SEHNR, CDR2 FQNEAQ (reference sequence). The CDR3 sequence is 18 residues long. The germline V and J ends were trimmed by 5 bases and 3 bases, with 22 bases remaining between them.

The chain recombines TRBV2 with TRBJ2-2; D is ambiguous. CDR1 is SNHLY and CDR2 is FYNNEI in the germline V gene. Trimming stripped 6 bases from V and 4 bases from J, with 15 bases between. The CDR3 totals 15 residues. The CDR3 region is CASSDLFEVTGELFF. In nucleotides, the CDR3 is TGTGCCAGCAGCGACCTCTTTGAGGTCACCGGGGAGCTGTTTTTT. The complete variable domain, with remaining parts taken from reference TRBV2 and TRBJ2-2, reads EPEVTQTPSHQVTQMGQEVILRCVPISNHLYFYWYRQILGQKVEFLVSFYNNEISEKSEIFDDQFSVERPDGSNFTLKIRSTKLEDSAMYFCASSDLFEVTGELFFGEGSRLTVL.

This sequence joins TRBV6-1 and TRBJ1-1; D unclear. Germline V gene data show CDR1 as MNHNS and CDR2 as SASEGT. This CDR3 comprises 13 residues. With 2 bases removed from V and 1 base from J, the gap between germline ends came to 5 bases. CDR3 nucleotides: TGTGCCAGCAGTGAATCCTGGAACACTGAAGCTTTCTTT. It specifies CASSESWNTEAFF.

The CDR3 is CASSLNSPGTGELFF. As DNA, the CDR3 is TGTGCCAGCAGCTTAAACTCTCCGGGAACCGGGGAGCTGTTTTTT. This sequence joins TRBV7-3 and TRBJ2-2, with a tentative D call TRBD2 (5 bases). The CDR3 is made up of 15 amino acids. Germline lookup yields CDR1 SGHTA and CDR2 FQGTGA. The ends were cut back, 1 base at V and 5 bases at J, with 11 bases in the middle.

This clone was observed a few times. The chain employs TRBV7-6 and TRBJ2-7, with a weak D call TRBD1 (5 bases). This CDR3 has 14 amino acids. From germline, CDR1 is SGHVS and CDR2 FNYEAQ. Trimming removed 5 bases at V and 4 bases at J, with 15 bases between. CDR3 DNA: TGTGCCAGCAGCCCACTGGCAGGGTCGTACGAGCAGTACTTC. It encodes CASSPLAGSYEQYF.

The chain has TRBV4-2 and TRBJ2-3; the D is unclear. CDR3 size: 17 residues. Trimming shortened V by 1 base and J by 0 bases, and 14 bases separated the two germline ends. Per the germline V gene, CDR1 is LGHNA and CDR2 is YNFKEQ. The CDR3 nucleotides are TGTGCCAGCAGCCAAGTGAGAAAACTTTCCAGCACAGATACGCAGTATTTT. Encoded protein: CASSQVRKLSSTDTQYF.

This clone was observed a single time. This chain joins TRBV27 and TRBJ1-2, with TRBD1 identical over 8 bases. Per the germline V gene, CDR1 is MNHEY and CDR2 is SMNVEV (reference sequence). J lost 4 bases, V lost 2 bases, and 3 bases had no gene match. This CDR3 is 14 amino acids long. The CDR3 region is CASSLTDRGYGYTF. For the CDR3, the DNA is TGTGCCAGCAGTTTAACTGACAGGGGCTATGGCTACACCTTC.

The chain has TRBV4-2 and TRBJ2-2; 9 nucleotides agree with TRBD2. V trimming: 0 bases; J trimming: 0 bases; junction bases outside the gene matches: 8. Germline lookup yields CDR1 LGHNA and CDR2 YNFKEQ. The CDR3 totals 19 residues. The CDR3 loop is CASSQDKMVAGANTGELFF. The DNA of the CDR3 is TGTGCCAGCAGCCAAGATAAGATGGTAGCGGGGGCGAACACCGGGGAGCTGTTTTTT.